Listed here are 26 T cell receptor beta chains from one sample, sequenced in a study of T-cell memory formation after mild COVID-19. Using its own MiXCR run on the 5' RACE reads, TCRdb lists one record per CDR3 protein. Of roughly 250,000 distinct CDR3 sequences in the sample, 15% to 20% were seen once. The specimen was PBMCs or a T cell subset sorted from them (not recorded which). The receptors were gathered from a young man who had mild COVID-19 (a few samples of this study predate the infection). Cell type and time point are not known.

The V and J genes are TRBV4-1 and TRBJ2-1; D might be TRBD1 (6 bases). V was shortened by 4 bases and J by 11 bases, with 12 bases between the two germline ends. The germline V gene has CDR1 MGHRA and CDR2 YSYEKL. CDR3 size: 12 residues. The CDR3 coding sequence is TGCGCCAGCAGCCTTGGCTGGGGGCAGCAGTTCTTC. It yields the protein CASSLGWGQQFF.

The gene calls are TRBV12-3 or TRBV12-4 and TRBJ1-6; D unclear. V was trimmed by 5 bases and J by 9 bases, leaving 5 bases between them. The CDR3 has 11 amino acids. CDR3 coding DNA: TGTGCCAGCAGTAATAGTTCACCCCTCCACTTT. It is translated as CASSNSSPLHF.

The chain has TRBV20-1 and TRBJ2-3, with 7 bases aligning to TRBD2. Germline V gives CDR1 DFQATT, CDR2 SNEGSKA (reference sequence). J gave up 4 bases and V 4 bases, and 8 bases lay outside the gene matches. The CDR3 contains 14 residues. The CDR3 here is CSAKTSPGADTQYF. The CDR3 coding sequence is TGCAGTGCTAAGACTAGCCCGGGCGCAGATACGCAGTATTTT.

The sample holds a few counts of this clonotype. The J gene is TRBJ2-3, the V gene TRBV5-5, with 11 bases fitting TRBD2. Germline assignment: CDR1 SGHKS and CDR2 YYEKEE (reference sequence). The CDR3 runs to 17 residues. V lost 1 base, J lost 0 bases, and 4 bases stayed unmatched. CDR3 protein: CASSLWASGGSTDTQYF. The DNA for the CDR3 is TGTGCCAGCAGCTTGTGGGCTAGCGGGGGGAGCACAGATACGCAGTATTTT.

The V and J genes are TRBV12-3 or TRBV12-4 and TRBJ1-1; D perhaps matches TRBD1 (6 bases). The V and J ends lost 5 bases and 7 bases respectively, with 17 bases between them. This CDR3 contains 14 residues. Here the CDR3 DNA reads TGTGCCAGCAGTAAGGGACACCTTAAAGGTGAAGCTTTCTTT. This gives the protein CASSKGHLKGEAFF.

The V gene is TRBV10-3, the J gene TRBJ2-7; D may be TRBD1 (5 bases). This CDR3 comprises 11 residues. Trimming pared 2 bases from V and 7 bases from J, leaving 6 bases between. Germline V gene lookup returns CDR1 ENHRY and CDR2 SYGVKD. In nucleotides, the CDR3 is TGTGCCATCAGTGAGCAGGGAGAGCAGTACTTC. Translated: CAISEQGEQYF.

This clonotype was found a few times. The rearrangement links TRBV10-3 to TRBJ1-5; 7 nucleotides agree with TRBD1. Losses at the gene ends were 3 bases for V and 6 bases for J; bases not matched to a gene: 5. The CDR3 sequence is 14 residues long. Germline CDR1 ENHRY, CDR2 SYGVKD. The CDR3 DNA is TGTGCCATCAGTGAAGACAGGGTGGGTCAGCCCCAGCATTTT. Its protein is CAISEDRVGQPQHF.

This clonotype was counted a few times. The J gene is TRBJ2-7, the V gene TRBV19; 9 nucleotides align to TRBD1. The J segment lost 1 base and the V segment lost 6 bases, leaving 7 bases of the junction unmatched. Germline CDR1 is LNHDA and CDR2 is SQIVND (reference sequence). CDR3 length: 15 amino acids. In DNA form, the CDR3 reads TGTGCCAGTAGCCACGGGACAGGGCCTTCCTACGAGCAGTACTTC. Its translation: CASSHGTGPSYEQYF.

This clonotype was seen more than once but under ten times. The rearrangement uses TRBV20-1 and TRBJ2-1, with TRBD2 matching over 7 bases. V lost 6 bases and J lost 8; bases outside the gene matches: 16. Germline V CDR1 and CDR2: DFQATT, SNEGSKA (reference sequence). This CDR3 is 15 amino acids long. The chain's CDR3 is CSATSGIPRGDEQFF. The CDR3 nucleotides are TGCAGTGCCACCAGCGGGATCCCCCGAGGCGATGAGCAGTTCTTC.

This clonotype was seen a handful of times. The gene calls are TRBV9 and TRBJ2-7; D is ambiguous. The CDR3 covers 14 residues. Germline CDR1 SGDLS, CDR2 YYNGEE. The V gene lost 0 bases and the J gene lost 2 bases, with 9 bases spanning the gap. CDR3 DNA: TGTGCCAGCAGCGTAGTCCCAGGAGCCTACGAGCAGTACTTC. Amino acid sequence: CASSVVPGAYEQYF. Using reference TRBV9 and TRBJ2-7 for the parts outside the CDR3, the full variable domain is DSGVTQTPKHLITATGQRVTLRCSPRSGDLSVYWYQQSLDQGLQFLIQYYNGEERAKGNILERFSAQQFPDLHSELNLSSLELGDSALYFCASSVVPGAYEQYFGPGTRLTVT.

This clonotype was seen only a few times. The rearrangement joins TRBV10-2 to TRBJ2-3; D remains unclear. V lost 0 bases, J lost 13 bases, and 11 bases lay in between. The V gene's germline CDR1 is WSHSY and CDR2 SAAADI. This CDR3 comprises 12 residues. CDR3 loop: CASSESAPEKYF. CDR3 nucleotides: TGCGCCAGCAGTGAGTCGGCTCCCGAGAAGTATTTT.

The chain uses TRBV7-9 and TRBJ2-2; either TRBD1 or TRBD2 may supply D (5 bases each). The CDR3 loop spans 13 amino acids. The germline V gene encodes CDR1 SEHNR and CDR2 FQNEAQ (reference sequence). Trimming took 5 bases from V and 6 from J, leaving 10 bases between them. The DNA of the CDR3 is TGTGCCAGCAGCCCGAGGGGCCCCGGGGAGCTGTTTTTT. Translating it yields CASSPRGPGELFF.

This clonotype was seen only a few times. The CDR3 here is CASSLSPQGTGELFF. CDR3 nucleotides: TGTGCCAGCAGTTTATCACCACAGGGGACCGGGGAGCTGTTTTTT. This rearrangement joins TRBV27 to TRBJ2-2; 7 nucleotides match TRBD1. Germline CDR1 MNHEY, CDR2 SMNVEV (reference sequence). Trimming took 0 bases from V and 5 from J; bases not matched to a gene: 3. The CDR3 contains 15 residues.

The chain joins TRBV5-5 to TRBJ2-7; 10 bases map to TRBD2. Trimming cost V 4 bases and J 6 bases; bases outside gene matches: 16. This CDR3 comprises 17 residues. Germline CDR1 SGHKS, CDR2 YYEKEE (reference sequence). In DNA form, the CDR3 reads TGTGCCAGCAGCCTACTCCTGACACTAGCGGGGTCGAGCGAGCAGTACTTC. Amino acid sequence: CASSLLLTLAGSSEQYF.

This clonotype was seen a handful of times. This rearrangement joins TRBV14 to TRBJ2-3; D uncertain. Looked up from germline, CDR1 is SGHDN and CDR2 is FVKESK. Between the trimmed V and J ends, which lost 5 bases and 6 bases, there was a span of 18 bases. CDR3 length: 15 amino acids. The CDR3 protein is CASSAGSTSSDTQYF. The CDR3 coding sequence is TGTGCCAGCAGCGCAGGATCGACCTCCTCCGATACGCAGTATTTT.

This clonotype was counted at least ten times. The gene calls are TRBV5-1 and TRBJ1-1, with D possibly TRBD1 on 6 matching bases. The CDR3 covers 14 residues. Germline V CDR1 and CDR2: SGHRS, YFSETQ. V shed 4 bases and J shed 3 bases, with 13 bases lying between them. CDR3 loop: CASSLQGSDTEAFF. The CDR3 coding sequence is TGCGCCAGCAGCCTACAGGGTTCGGACACTGAAGCTTTCTTT.

The V call is TRBV2, the J call TRBJ2-7, with a weak D call TRBD2 (6 bases). Trimming removed 5 bases from V and 7 bases from J, with 15 bases in between. There are 13 residues in the CDR3. Germline V lookup: CDR1 SNHLY, CDR2 FYNNEI. The CDR3 DNA is TGTGCCAGCAGTCCACTGCCGGGGGATGAGCAGTACTTC. As protein: CASSPLPGDEQYF.

This clonotype was recorded at least ten times. This chain connects TRBV6-2 or TRBV6-3 to TRBJ1-5; tentative D call: TRBD1 (6 bases). The ends were cut back, 6 bases at V and 2 bases at J, with 14 bases in the middle. This CDR3 has 15 amino acids. The germline CDR1 and CDR2 sequences are MNHEY and SVGEGT. The CDR3 DNA sequence: TGTGCCAGCAGCAGACAAGGGGGGGGCAATCAGCCCCAGCATTTT. As protein: CASSRQGGGNQPQHF.

This rearrangement joins TRBV29-1 to TRBJ2-5, with 9 bases matching TRBD2. This CDR3 region has 12 residues. CDR1 and CDR2 from the germline V gene are SQVTM and ANQGSEA. V gave up 4 bases and J gave up 5 bases; unmatched junction bases: 2. This CDR3 reads CSVVGLAETQYF. The CDR3 DNA reads TGCAGCGTTGTGGGACTAGCCGAGACCCAGTACTTC.

The chain links TRBV7-2 to TRBJ2-3, with TRBD2 matching over 8 bases. V shed 1 base and J 4 bases; nucleotides not matched to a gene: 7. The germline CDR1 and CDR2 sequences are SGHTA and FQGNSA. The CDR3 sequence is 16 residues long. In nucleotides, the CDR3 is TGTGCCAGCAGCTTAGTAGGGCCAGCGGGGGCAGATACGCAGTATTTT. Translating it yields CASSLVGPAGADTQYF.

The rearrangement joins TRBV20-1 to TRBJ2-7, with 12 bases lining up with TRBD2. Trimming at V came to 0 bases and at J to 7 bases, leaving 7 bases not matched to a gene. Germline V lookup: CDR1 DFQATT, CDR2 SNEGSKA (reference sequence). CDR3 length: 15 residues. The DNA for the CDR3 is TGCAGTGCTAGAGATCCCCTAGCGGGGGGGAGTGAGCAGTACTTC. Protein: CSARDPLAGGSEQYF.

This clonotype occurred a few times. The rearrangement uses TRBV6-2 or TRBV6-3 and TRBJ2-3; D is uncertain. There are 15 residues in the CDR3. V dropped 4 bases and J dropped 6 bases, with 17 bases sitting between them. Germline lookup yields CDR1 MNHEY and CDR2 SVGEGT. CDR3 coding DNA: TGTGCCAGCAGTTTTGAGAACTCCCAGCTGGATACGCAGTATTTT. This sequence encodes CASSFENSQLDTQYF.

This clonotype was observed a handful of times. The rearrangement joins TRBV6-5 to TRBJ2-1, with 10 bases that match TRBD2. With 7 bases clipped from V and 4 bases from J, the junction kept 7 bases outside the gene matches. CDR1 and CDR2 (germline): MNHEY, SVGAGI. The CDR3 is 15 residues long. This chain's CDR3 is CASKPSGGSYNEQFF. In DNA, the CDR3 is TGTGCCAGCAAACCTAGCGGGGGCTCTTACAATGAGCAGTTCTTC.

This clonotype has more than one count but fewer than ten. This chain joins TRBV11-2 and TRBJ2-1; the D gene is possibly TRBD1 (5 bases). Between the trimmed V and J ends, which lost 2 bases and 0 bases, there was a span of 11 bases. Germline CDR1 and CDR2: SGHAT and FQNNGV. The CDR3 covers 16 residues. The CDR3 loop reads CASSLQDTHSYNEQFF. CDR3 DNA: TGTGCCAGCAGCTTACAGGACACTCACTCCTACAATGAGCAGTTCTTC.

The sample holds a few counts of this clonotype. The chain uses TRBV4-1 and TRBJ1-4, with D tentatively TRBD1 (5 bases). Trimming stripped 3 bases from V and 10 bases from J, with 21 bases between. Germline CDR1 MGHRA, CDR2 YSYEKL. This CDR3 spans 16 amino acids. This chain's CDR3 is CASSHPLGTEGRKLFF. The CDR3 nucleotides are TGCGCCAGCAGCCACCCCTTAGGGACCGAAGGAAGAAAACTGTTTTTT.

V and J are TRBV20-1 and TRBJ1-1, with D possibly being TRBD1 (6 bases). V gave up 5 bases and J gave up 13 bases, with 20 bases separating them. The CDR3 contains 12 residues. Germline lookup yields CDR1 DFQATT and CDR2 SNEGSKA (reference sequence). Here the CDR3 reads CSASLGQSAVFF. CDR3 DNA: TGCAGTGCTTCTCTCGGACAGTCAGCAGTTTTCTTT.